This T cell receptor beta chain was recovered during a study of T cell changes during pregnancy in multiple sclerosis. The data were produced by immunoSEQ multiplex PCR, yet TCRdb's version contains in-frame clones alone and is incomplete. The top ten hold around 0.64% of the sample, which has tens of thousands of clones, 93% seen once. Germline V gene data show CDR1 as LNHDA and CDR2 as SQIVND (reference sequence). The CDR3 is 15 residues long. J gave up 5 bases and V 8 bases, and 11 bases lay outside the gene matches. The chain joins TRBV19 to TRBJ2-5, with 10 nucleotides matching TRBD1. This material consisted of CD4+ T cells from peripheral blood mononuclear cells, taken in the third trimester of pregnancy. The TCR comes from a female donor with multiple sclerosis, enrolled in a pregnancy study. The CDR3 loop is CASATGTGVAETQYF. CDR3 in DNA: TGTGCCAGTGCCACCGGGACAGGGGTTGCGGAGACCCAGTACTTC.